Listed below are T cell receptor beta chains from one sample, sequenced in a study of response to subunit inactivated influenza vaccine. TCRdb called the RT-PCR reads again in MiXCR, with one record for every CDR3 protein. The sample lists hundreds of thousands of distinct CDR3 sequences; around 25% were seen once. Sample: CD4+ T cells sorted from PBMCs, taken roughly 5 days after vaccination. Every receptor here comes from a man aged 50 to 60 who received an inactivated influenza vaccine. CDR3s include the opening cysteine and the closing phenylalanine or tryptophan. D genes are given only for firm matches. Clone size is given for some rows only: seen once, a few or many times, or a class if the clone is expanded.

>TRBV29-1|TRBD2|TRBJ2-1|few
CSVGGRGSYNEQFF
TGCAGCGTTGGCGGGAGGGGCTCCTACAATGAGCAGTTCTTC
>TRBV20-1|NA|TRBJ2-1|few
CSASGPWGNEQFF
TGCAGTGCTTCCGGGCCATGGGGTAATGAGCAGTTCTTC
>TRBV10-3|NA|TRBJ2-1|NA
CAISWNSRGNEQFF
TGTGCCATCAGTTGGAATTCGAGAGGTAATGAGCAGTTCTTC
>TRBV4-3|TRBD1|TRBJ2-3|NA
CASSQAGQGVADTQYF
TGCGCCAGCAGCCAAGCTGGACAGGGGGTAGCAGATACGCAGTATTTT
>TRBV5-1|TRBD1|TRBJ1-1|NA
CASSEQPGQKNTEAFF
TGCGCCAGCAGTGAACAACCGGGACAGAAGAACACTGAAGCTTTCTTT
>TRBV6-2/TRBV6-3|TRBD2|TRBJ2-1|few
CASSPSGASYNEQFF
TGTGCCAGCAGTCCTAGCGGGGCTAGCTACAATGAGCAGTTCTTC
>TRBV20-1|NA|TRBJ1-1|NA
CSARAGAMPNTEAFF
TGCAGTGCTAGAGCGGGTGCTATGCCGAACACTGAAGCTTTCTTT
>TRBV29-1|TRBD2|TRBJ2-5|few
CSVSPGLLQETQYF
TGCAGCGTCAGCCCGGGACTACTTCAAGAGACCCAGTACTTC
>TRBV20-1|NA|TRBJ2-7|NA
CSAETYLAYEQYF
TGCAGTGCTGAGACATATCTTGCCTACGAGCAGTACTTC
>TRBV18|NA|TRBJ2-1|NA
CASSPNERNEQFF
TGTGCCAGCTCACCAAACGAAAGGAATGAGCAGTTCTTC
>TRBV20-1|TRBD2|TRBJ2-1|few
CSASLPGLRYNEQFF
TGCAGTGCTAGTCTCCCGGGACTAAGATACAATGAGCAGTTCTTC
>TRBV7-6|NA|TRBJ2-2|few
CASSLEWGNTGELFF
TGTGCCAGCAGCTTAGAATGGGGAAACACCGGGGAGCTGTTTTTT
>TRBV6-1|NA|TRBJ2-1|NA
CASSPTFGIGSGTEQFF
TGTGCCAGCAGCCCCACGTTCGGCATAGGGTCTGGGACGGAGCAGTTCTTC
>TRBV19|NA|TRBJ1-5|NA
CASSIRVYSNQPQHF
TGTGCCAGTAGTATCAGGGTTTATAGCAATCAGCCCCAGCATTTT
>TRBV6-1|TRBD1|TRBJ2-5|NA
CASSEQGARDTQYF
TGTGCCAGCAGTGAACAGGGGGCGCGGGATACCCAGTACTTC
>TRBV5-6|TRBD2|TRBJ2-2|NA
CASSTPGLAGGNTGELFF
TGTGCCAGCAGCACTCCGGGACTAGCGGGAGGGAACACCGGGGAGCTGTTTTTT
>TRBV6-2/TRBV6-3|NA|TRBJ2-7|few
CASRTLSGRDYEQYF
TGTGCCAGCCGAACTCTCTCGGGACGGGACTACGAGCAGTACTTC
>TRBV12-3/TRBV12-4|NA|TRBJ1-1|NA
CASSRRGLTEAFF
TGTGCCAGCAGCCGCAGAGGTTTGACTGAAGCTTTCTTT
>TRBV4-1|NA|TRBJ1-5|few
CASSQGQKLNQPQHF
TGCGCCAGCAGCCAAGGGCAGAAGTTAAATCAGCCCCAGCATTTT
>TRBV6-1|TRBD2|TRBJ2-2|NA
CASSPLAGGTTGELFF
TGTGCCAGCAGTCCTCTAGCGGGGGGGACCACCGGGGAGCTGTTTTTT
>TRBV7-9|NA|TRBJ2-7|few
CASSPGTLGYEQYF
TGTGCCAGCAGCCCCGGGACCTTGGGTTACGAGCAGTACTTC
>TRBV20-1|NA|TRBJ2-5|NA
CSAQADRWRTQETQYF
TGCAGTGCCCAAGCCGACAGGTGGCGGACTCAAGAGACCCAGTACTTC
>TRBV24-1|NA|TRBJ2-1|NA
CATSGNRARYNEQFF
TGTGCCACCAGTGGCAACAGGGCCCGATACAATGAGCAGTTCTTC
>TRBV6-5|NA|TRBJ1-2|NA
CASSYSTNYGYTF
TGTGCCAGCAGTTACTCGACTAACTATGGCTACACCTTC
>TRBV20-1|NA|TRBJ2-3|few
CSARLGSTDTQYF
TGCAGTGCTAGACTCGGGAGCACAGATACGCAGTATTTT
>TRBV24-1|NA|TRBJ2-1|NA
CATSDWAHNEQFF
TGTGCCACCAGTGATTGGGCCCACAATGAGCAGTTCTTC
>TRBV4-2|TRBD1|TRBJ2-7|NA
CASSQVGQEYEQYF
TGTGCCAGCAGCCAAGTGGGACAGGAATACGAGCAGTACTTC
>TRBV29-1|NA|TRBJ1-2|NA
CSVERGSGYGYTF
TGCAGCGTCGAAAGGGGGAGTGGCTATGGCTACACCTTC
>TRBV6-6|NA|TRBJ1-2|NA
CASSYAGTYGYTF
TGTGCCAGCAGTTACGCAGGAACCTATGGCTACACCTTC
>TRBV19|NA|TRBJ2-1|NA
CASSIVGLHNEQFF
TGTGCCAGTAGTATAGTGGGTCTCCACAATGAGCAGTTCTTC
>TRBV10-3|TRBD1|TRBJ2-1|NA
CAISETGGGRRTYNEQFF
TGTGCCATCAGTGAAACAGGGGGCGGGCGAAGGACTTACAATGAGCAGTTCTTC
>TRBV5-1|NA|TRBJ2-5|NA
CASSTGGTVQETQYF
TGCGCCAGCAGCACCGGAGGGACAGTCCAAGAGACCCAGTACTTC
>TRBV27|NA|TRBJ1-6|NA
CASSSGGAHSPLHF
TGTGCCAGCAGCTCTGGCGGGGCGCATTCACCCCTCCACTTT
>TRBV6-2/TRBV6-3|NA|TRBJ2-7|few
CASSYSESSSHEQYF
TGTGCCAGCAGTTACTCGGAGAGTTCGTCCCACGAGCAGTACTTC
>TRBV5-1|TRBD1|TRBJ2-1|NA
CASSFTPGQGYNEQFF
TGCGCCAGCAGCTTTACTCCGGGACAGGGATACAATGAGCAGTTCTTC
>TRBV7-9|NA|TRBJ1-4|few
CASSTGGTTNEKLFF
TGTGCCAGCAGCACGGGGGGTACAACTAATGAAAAACTGTTTTTT
>TRBV11-2|TRBD2|TRBJ2-6|NA
CASSLVSGIGGGANVLTF
TGTGCCAGCAGCTTAGTTAGCGGGATAGGCGGTGGGGCCAACGTCCTGACTTTC